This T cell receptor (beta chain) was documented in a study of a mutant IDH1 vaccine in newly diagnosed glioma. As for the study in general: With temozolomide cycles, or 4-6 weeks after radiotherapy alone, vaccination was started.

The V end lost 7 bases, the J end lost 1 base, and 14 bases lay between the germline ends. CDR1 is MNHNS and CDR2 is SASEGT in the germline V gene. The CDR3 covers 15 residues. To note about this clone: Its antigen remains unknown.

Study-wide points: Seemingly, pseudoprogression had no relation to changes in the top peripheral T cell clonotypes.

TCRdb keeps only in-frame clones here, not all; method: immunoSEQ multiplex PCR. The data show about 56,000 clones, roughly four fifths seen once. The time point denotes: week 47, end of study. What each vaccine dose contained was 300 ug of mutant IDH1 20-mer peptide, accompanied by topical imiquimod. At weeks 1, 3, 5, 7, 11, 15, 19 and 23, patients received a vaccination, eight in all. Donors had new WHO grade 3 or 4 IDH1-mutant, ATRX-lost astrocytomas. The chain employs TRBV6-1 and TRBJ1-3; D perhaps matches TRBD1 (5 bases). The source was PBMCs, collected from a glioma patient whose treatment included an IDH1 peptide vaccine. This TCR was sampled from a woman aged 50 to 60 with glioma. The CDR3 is CASTYLGGSGNTIYF. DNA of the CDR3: TGTGCCAGCACCTATCTGGGGGGTTCTGGAAACACCATATATTTT.